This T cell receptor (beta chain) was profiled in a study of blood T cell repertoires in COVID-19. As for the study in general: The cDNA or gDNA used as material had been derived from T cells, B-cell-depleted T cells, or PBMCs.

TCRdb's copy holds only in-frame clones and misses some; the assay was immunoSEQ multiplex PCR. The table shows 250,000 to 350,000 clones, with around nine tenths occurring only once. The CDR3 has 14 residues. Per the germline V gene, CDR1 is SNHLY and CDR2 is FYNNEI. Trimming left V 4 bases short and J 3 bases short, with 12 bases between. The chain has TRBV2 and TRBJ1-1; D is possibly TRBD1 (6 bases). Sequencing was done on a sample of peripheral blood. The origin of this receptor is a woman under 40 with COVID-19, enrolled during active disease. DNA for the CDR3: TGTGCCAGCAGTGGGGACATAGGGGACACTGAAGCTTTCTTT. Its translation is CASSGDIGDTEAFF.